This T cell receptor beta chain was found in a study of cytomegalovirus exposure and HLA in healthy donors. The CDR3 has 14 residues. With 4 bases clipped from V and 1 base from J, the junction kept 4 bases outside the gene matches. In germline, CDR1 is SGHRS, CDR2 YFSETQ. Primers included in the PCR were 60 Vbeta and 13 Jbeta primers. Sequenced by immunoSEQ multiplex PCR; TCRdb stores in-frame clones only, minus some. Here the sample spans about 160,000 clones, around 84% being singletons. This clonotype originated in a man aged 45-60 years in good health and CMV-seropositive. This chain joins TRBV5-1 and TRBJ1-2, with 7 nucleotides matching TRBD1. Sequences were obtained from PBMCs. For the CDR3, the DNA is TGCGCCAGCAGCGCAGGGGACAGTAACTATGGCTACACCTTC. Translating it yields CASSAGDSNYGYTF.